The 32 T cell receptor beta chains listed next were all sequenced from one sample in a study of T cells in Graves' hyperthyroidism and ophthalmopathy. Using RNA transcripts as the source, TCR beta CDR3 regions were amplified. HTBI primers drove first-round RT-PCR of the TCR CDR3. TCRdb fed the multiplex PCR reads into MiXCR, producing one record per CDR3 protein. The sample holds approximately 610,000 distinct CDR3 sequences, approximately 15% seen once. The material sequenced was blood. Source of these receptors: a woman aged 40 to 50 with Graves' ophthalmopathy.

There are many counts of this clonotype. The V and J genes are TRBV6-2 or TRBV6-3 and TRBJ2-7, with TRBD1 matching 10 bases. Germline values: CDR1 MNHEY, CDR2 SVGEGT. The CDR3 extends over 18 amino acids. V trimming: 4 bases; J trimming: 3 bases; junction bases outside the gene matches: 15. CDR3 protein: CASSSDLIRQGAHYEQYF. The DNA of the CDR3 is TGTGCCAGCAGTTCCGACCTAATTCGACAGGGGGCTCACTACGAGCAGTACTTC.

The chain carries TRBV11-2 and TRBJ1-3; perhaps TRBD1 as D (6 bases). This CDR3 has 18 amino acids. The germline V and J ends were trimmed by 5 bases and 0 bases, with 20 bases remaining between them. From germline, CDR1 is SGHAT and CDR2 FQNNGV. The DNA for the CDR3 is TGTGCCAGCAGCCCCGCTTTCGGCCGGACAGCCTCTGGAAACACCATATATTTT. This gives the protein CASSPAFGRTASGNTIYF. The whole variable domain, remainder taken from reference TRBV11-2 and TRBJ1-3, is EAGVAQSPRYKIIEKRQSVAFWCNPISGHATLYWYQQILGQGPKLLIQFQNNGVVDDSQLPKDRFSAERLKGVDSTLKIQPAKLEDSAVYLCASSPAFGRTASGNTIYFGEGSWLTVV.

This clonotype appeared many times. The J gene is TRBJ1-1, the V gene TRBV12-3 or TRBV12-4; a possible D gene is TRBD1 (5 bases). The CDR3 runs to 15 residues. Trimming took off 3 bases at V and 1 base at J, with 12 bases between the two ends. The CDR3 sequence: CASSFSSQGNTEAFF. The CDR3, as DNA: TGTGCCAGCAGTTTCTCTAGCCAGGGGAACACTGAAGCTTTCTTT.

This clonotype was seen at least ten times. The CDR3 nucleotides read TGTGCCAGCAGTCCAGCCGAGAACTATGGCTACACCTTC. This translates into CASSPAENYGYTF. The chain couples TRBV28 to TRBJ1-2; the D is unclear. With 5 bases removed from V and 2 bases from J, the gap between germline ends came to 9 bases. The CDR3 totals 13 residues. The germline V gene has CDR1 MDHEN and CDR2 SYDVKM.

The table lists this clonotype with many counts. The V gene is TRBV12-3 or TRBV12-4, the J gene TRBJ2-7; weak D call: TRBD2 (5 bases). The CDR3 consists of 15 residues. The germline V and J ends were trimmed by 1 base and 2 bases, with 12 bases remaining between them. CDR3 bases: TGTGCCAGCAGTTTAGAATACGGGATCCCCTACGAGCAGTACTTC. This gives the protein CASSLEYGIPYEQYF.

V is TRBV7-2 and J is TRBJ1-2; D remains ambiguous. The CDR3 extends over 15 amino acids. V lost 5 bases and J lost 6, with 19 bases in between. From germline, CDR1 is SGHTA and CDR2 FQGNSA. The CDR3 sequence: CASSRLVAATHGYTF. The CDR3 coding sequence is TGTGCCAGCAGCCGCCTTGTGGCTGCTACCCATGGCTACACCTTC.

In this sample, this clonotype turned up many times. The chain carries TRBV28 and TRBJ1-5, with a tentative D call TRBD1 (5 bases). CDR3 size: 13 residues. Germline V CDR1 and CDR2: MDHEN, SYDVKM. Trimming cost V 8 bases and J 10 bases, with 18 bases left between them. CDR3 in amino acids: CASLTGLGSPQHF. The CDR3 DNA sequence: TGTGCCAGCCTTACGGGACTAGGGAGCCCCCAGCATTTT.

The DNA for the CDR3 is TGTGCCAGCAGCCCGATCCCTCTCGGGTTCTCCTACGAGCAGTACTTC. The encoded protein is CASSPIPLGFSYEQYF. The chain combines TRBV11-1 with TRBJ2-7; unclear D gene. In germline, CDR1 is SGHAT, CDR2 FQDESV (reference sequence). The CDR3 is 16 amino acids. The V and J ends lost 5 bases and 0 bases respectively, with 17 bases between them.

The chain uses TRBV29-1 and TRBJ2-2; a possible D gene is TRBD2 (6 bases). The germline V gene has CDR1 SQVTM and CDR2 ANQGSEA. With 5 bases removed from V and 2 bases from J, the gap between germline ends came to 9 bases. There are 13 residues in the CDR3. The CDR3 DNA follows: TGCAGCGTTCGCGGGACTAACACCGGGGAGCTGTTTTTT. Its protein is CSVRGTNTGELFF.

The chain is built from TRBV5-1 and TRBJ2-7, with TRBD2 matching over 15 bases. The CDR3 is 17 amino acids. V gave up 6 bases and J gave up 5 bases; unmatched junction bases: 12. CDR1 and CDR2 from the germline V gene are SGHRS and YFSETQ. The CDR3, as DNA: TGCGCCAGCAACTCTGGACTAGCGGGAGGGCCTGCCCACGAGCAGTACTTC. Its protein product is CASNSGLAGGPAHEQYF. Supplemented by reference TRBV5-1 and TRBJ2-7, the full variable domain reads KAGVTQTPRYLIKTRGQQVTLSCSPISGHRSVSWYQQTPGQGLQFLFEYFSETQRNKGNFPGRFSGRQFSNSRSEMNVSTLELGDSALYLCASNSGLAGGPAHEQYFGPGTRLTVT.

A few counts support this clonotype. V is TRBV4-1 and J is TRBJ2-5; D may be TRBD1 (6 bases). Germline values: CDR1 MGHRA, CDR2 YSYEKL. The ends were cut back, 0 bases at V and 2 bases at J, with 16 bases in the middle. The CDR3 runs to 17 residues. Here the CDR3 reads CASSQDPQGRGQETQYF. The CDR3 coding sequence is TGCGCCAGCAGCCAAGATCCGCAGGGAAGGGGGCAAGAGACCCAGTACTTC.

This clonotype was counted ten times or more. For the CDR3, the DNA is TGTGCCAGCAGTTGGAGCAGGGTCTACGAGCAGTACTTC. Its translation is CASSWSRVYEQYF. The chain combines TRBV12-3 or TRBV12-4 with TRBJ2-7, with D perhaps TRBD1 (5 bases). V lost 4 bases and J 3 bases, leaving 10 bases between the germline ends. The CDR3 runs 13 residues.

This chain uses TRBV11-2 with TRBJ2-7, with D tentatively TRBD1 (7 bases). Trimming left V 3 bases short and J 3 bases short, with 18 bases between. Per germline, CDR1 SGHAT and CDR2 FQNNGV. This CDR3 has 16 amino acids. The CDR3 region has the DNA TGTGCCAGCAGCTTCAGTCGACAGGGAGGACGCTACGAGCAGTACTTC. This sequence encodes CASSFSRQGGRYEQYF.

This clonotype was recorded at least ten times. The chain carries TRBV6-2 or TRBV6-3 and TRBJ2-7; 9 bases match TRBD2. The CDR3 contains 14 residues. J gave up 4 bases and V 5 bases, and 6 bases lay outside the gene matches. Germline V lookup: CDR1 MNHEY, CDR2 SVGEGT. The CDR3 here is CASSPSGRIYEQYF. The CDR3 nucleotides read TGTGCCAGCAGTCCGAGCGGGAGGATATACGAGCAGTACTTC.

This clonotype was found many times. The CDR3 DNA is TGTGCCAGCAGTCAGACCCGAATAGCGGGAGGTCAGACCCAGTACTTC. Translated, it gives CASSQTRIAGGQTQYF. This chain connects TRBV7-2 to TRBJ2-5; 10 nucleotides match TRBD2. Germline V CDR1 and CDR2: SGHTA, FQGNSA. This CDR3 comprises 16 residues. V lost 6 bases to trimming and J lost 6 bases; unmatched junction nucleotides: 13.

The V and J genes are TRBV12-3 or TRBV12-4 and TRBJ1-1; unclear D gene. This CDR3 spans 12 amino acids. Trimming stripped 2 bases from V and 11 bases from J, with 12 bases between. The CDR3 sequence: CASSLIGLGAFF. In nucleotides, the CDR3 is TGTGCCAGCAGTTTAATTGGCCTAGGGGCTTTCTTT.

The chain carries TRBV19 and TRBJ1-5; 11 bases are shared with TRBD1. The trim removed 11 bases at V and 9 bases at J, leaving 6 bases unmatched. The CDR3 totals 12 residues. Germline V gene sequence: CDR1 LNHDA, CDR2 SQIVND (reference sequence). CDR3 protein: CAWGQGGVPQHF. As DNA, the CDR3 is TGTGCCTGGGGACAGGGGGGTGTGCCCCAGCATTTT.

The table lists this clonotype with many counts. The chain is built from TRBV30 and TRBJ1-1; D remains ambiguous. Germline values: CDR1 GTSNPN, CDR2 SVGIG (reference sequence). This CDR3 region has 12 residues. With 2 bases removed from V and 0 bases from J, the gap between germline ends came to 4 bases. CDR3 coding DNA: TGTGCCTGGAGTCGGGTGAACACTGAAGCTTTCTTT. Translated: CAWSRVNTEAFF.

This clonotype was observed a few times. V is TRBV3-1 and J is TRBJ1-5, with TRBD1 identical over 8 bases. The CDR3 is made up of 15 amino acids. V dropped 4 bases and J dropped 5; count of bases not matched to a gene: 7. Germline V CDR1 and CDR2: LGHDT, YNNKEL (reference sequence). CDR3 region: CASSRTGGEDQPQHF. The CDR3 nucleotides read TGTGCCAGCAGCCGCACAGGGGGGGAGGATCAGCCCCAGCATTTT. Full variable domain (missing parts from reference TRBV3-1 and TRBJ1-5): DTAVSQTPKYLVTQMGNDKSIKCEQNLGHDTMYWYKQDSKKFLKIMFSYNNKELIINETVPNRFSPKSPDKAHLNLHINSLELGDSAVYFCASSRTGGEDQPQHFGDGTRLSIL.

This clonotype has a count of ten or more. This sequence joins TRBV28 and TRBJ2-1, with D possibly TRBD2 on 5 matching bases. V lost 4 bases, J lost 7 bases, and 8 bases lay in between. CDR3 length: 12 amino acids. Germline lookup yields CDR1 MDHEN and CDR2 SYDVKM. The DNA for the CDR3 is TGTGCCAGCAGTTCAAGCGGTAATGAGCAGTTCTTC. Translating it yields CASSSSGNEQFF.

This rearrangement joins TRBV28 to TRBJ2-7; tentatively, D is TRBD2 (9 bases). The germline V and J ends were trimmed by 10 bases and 1 base, with 26 bases remaining between them. This CDR3 region has 17 residues. Germline CDR1 MDHEN, CDR2 SYDVKM. DNA for the CDR3: TGTGCCACCTACGACAGGGGCGGACTAGCGAGATCCTACGAGCAGTACTTC. Translation: CATYDRGGLARSYEQYF.

Many counts were recorded for this clonotype. This chain uses TRBV14 with TRBJ2-7, with D possibly matching TRBD2 (5 bases). Trimming cost V 2 bases and J 3 bases, with 11 bases left between them. Germline assignment: CDR1 SGHDN and CDR2 FVKESK. CDR3 length equals 14 residues. CDR3 sequence: CASSQLGGGYEQYF. The CDR3 DNA reads as TGTGCCAGCAGCCAACTCGGAGGAGGCTACGAGCAGTACTTC. The full variable domain, with the rest looked up from reference TRBV14 and TRBJ2-7, is EAGVTQFPSHSVIEKGQTVTLRCDPISGHDNLYWYRRVMGKEIKFLLHFVKESKQDESGMPNNRFLAERTGGTYSTLKVQPAELEDSGVYFCASSQLGGGYEQYFGPGTRLTVT.

The rearrangement links TRBV28 to TRBJ2-2, with TRBD2 matching 7 bases. The CDR3 length is 17 residues. Germline CDR1 and CDR2: MDHEN and SYDVKM. V dropped 3 bases and J dropped 1; count of bases not matched to a gene: 8. The CDR3 sequence: CASSFESGGMNTGELFF. The CDR3 region has the DNA TGTGCCAGCAGTTTTGAGTCGGGGGGAATGAACACCGGGGAGCTGTTTTTT.

The chain joins TRBV12-5 to TRBJ2-7; 7 bases are shared with TRBD2. CDR1 is LGHNT and CDR2 is FRNRAP in the germline V gene. The CDR3 sequence is 19 residues long. V was pared by 0 bases and J by 2 bases, with 16 bases of the junction left unmatched. DNA for the CDR3: TGTGCTAGTGGTTTGGTAATGGGCGTCGGACTAGGAAAAACCTACGAGCAGTACTTC. Its protein is CASGLVMGVGLGKTYEQYF.

This clonotype occurred many times. The rearrangement links TRBV12-3 or TRBV12-4 to TRBJ2-5; TRBD2 matches at 7 bases. Trimming cost V 6 bases and J 2 bases; bases outside gene matches: 18. This CDR3 contains 18 residues. The CDR3 loop is CASSQVVGREPRQETQYF. For the CDR3, the DNA is TGTGCCAGCAGCCAAGTGGTCGGGCGGGAGCCGAGGCAAGAGACCCAGTACTTC.

The genes are TRBV6-5 and TRBJ1-1, with D possibly TRBD1 on 6 matching bases. Looked up from germline, CDR1 is MNHEY and CDR2 is SVGAGI. This CDR3 is built from 12 residues. V lost 5 bases and J 8 bases, leaving 12 bases between the germline ends. DNA for the CDR3: TGTGCCAGCAGTCACGGACAGTTCGAAGCTTTCTTT. Residues: CASSHGQFEAFF.

This clonotype was recorded many times. For the CDR3, the DNA is TGTGCCAGCACCAAACCGGGGCATGAAAAACTGTTTTTT. Translated: CASTKPGHEKLFF. The chain carries TRBV6-1 and TRBJ1-4; maybe TRBD1 (5 bases). Germline V lookup: CDR1 MNHNS, CDR2 SASEGT. This CDR3 has 13 amino acids. Trimming cost V 7 bases and J 6 bases, with 12 bases left between them.

This clonotype was counted at least ten times. The rearrangement links TRBV12-3 or TRBV12-4 to TRBJ1-2; D is perhaps TRBD1 (5 bases). The CDR3 is 12 amino acids. Trimming took off 6 bases at V and 8 bases at J, with 13 bases between the two ends. The CDR3 DNA sequence: TGTGCCAGCAGCCTTTGGGGGACCGGCTACACCTTC. Protein: CASSLWGTGYTF.

This clonotype was detected a few times. The chain couples TRBV5-6 to TRBJ2-7; 16 positions match TRBD2. Germline V gene data show CDR1 as SGHDT and CDR2 as YYEEEE. The trim removed 4 bases at V and 0 bases at J, leaving 7 bases unmatched. CDR3 length: 18 residues. DNA of the CDR3: TGTGCCAGCAGCCCCCCCGGGACTAGCGGGAGGGCCTCCTACGAGCAGTACTTC. Its protein product is CASSPPGTSGRASYEQYF.

This clonotype was seen many times. The V and J genes are TRBV12-3 or TRBV12-4 and TRBJ2-7; TRBD2 aligns across 9 bases. V was clipped by 3 bases and J by 7 bases; unmatched bases: 7. CDR3 length: 14 amino acids. In DNA form, the CDR3 reads TGTGCCAGCAGTTTGCCGGGACTAGCCATTGAGCAGTACTTC. Amino acid sequence: CASSLPGLAIEQYF.

This clonotype was seen at least ten times. The CDR3 reads CSVPLSGSETQYF. The CDR3 coding sequence is TGCAGCGTTCCCTTGTCAGGGTCAGAGACCCAGTACTTC. This chain joins TRBV29-1 and TRBJ2-5; possible D gene TRBD1, 5 bases. The CDR3 spans 13 residues. CDR1 is SQVTM, CDR2 ANQGSEA, per germline. V gave up 5 bases and J gave up 4 bases, with 14 bases separating them.

The chain couples TRBV12-3 or TRBV12-4 to TRBJ1-1; 7 nucleotides agree with TRBD1. The V gene end was trimmed by 5 bases and the J gene end by 13 bases; junction bases not matched to a gene: 7. The CDR3 has 11 amino acids. This CDR3 is CASSDRAQFFF. The CDR3 nucleotides read TGTGCCAGCAGTGACAGGGCCCAGTTTTTCTTT.